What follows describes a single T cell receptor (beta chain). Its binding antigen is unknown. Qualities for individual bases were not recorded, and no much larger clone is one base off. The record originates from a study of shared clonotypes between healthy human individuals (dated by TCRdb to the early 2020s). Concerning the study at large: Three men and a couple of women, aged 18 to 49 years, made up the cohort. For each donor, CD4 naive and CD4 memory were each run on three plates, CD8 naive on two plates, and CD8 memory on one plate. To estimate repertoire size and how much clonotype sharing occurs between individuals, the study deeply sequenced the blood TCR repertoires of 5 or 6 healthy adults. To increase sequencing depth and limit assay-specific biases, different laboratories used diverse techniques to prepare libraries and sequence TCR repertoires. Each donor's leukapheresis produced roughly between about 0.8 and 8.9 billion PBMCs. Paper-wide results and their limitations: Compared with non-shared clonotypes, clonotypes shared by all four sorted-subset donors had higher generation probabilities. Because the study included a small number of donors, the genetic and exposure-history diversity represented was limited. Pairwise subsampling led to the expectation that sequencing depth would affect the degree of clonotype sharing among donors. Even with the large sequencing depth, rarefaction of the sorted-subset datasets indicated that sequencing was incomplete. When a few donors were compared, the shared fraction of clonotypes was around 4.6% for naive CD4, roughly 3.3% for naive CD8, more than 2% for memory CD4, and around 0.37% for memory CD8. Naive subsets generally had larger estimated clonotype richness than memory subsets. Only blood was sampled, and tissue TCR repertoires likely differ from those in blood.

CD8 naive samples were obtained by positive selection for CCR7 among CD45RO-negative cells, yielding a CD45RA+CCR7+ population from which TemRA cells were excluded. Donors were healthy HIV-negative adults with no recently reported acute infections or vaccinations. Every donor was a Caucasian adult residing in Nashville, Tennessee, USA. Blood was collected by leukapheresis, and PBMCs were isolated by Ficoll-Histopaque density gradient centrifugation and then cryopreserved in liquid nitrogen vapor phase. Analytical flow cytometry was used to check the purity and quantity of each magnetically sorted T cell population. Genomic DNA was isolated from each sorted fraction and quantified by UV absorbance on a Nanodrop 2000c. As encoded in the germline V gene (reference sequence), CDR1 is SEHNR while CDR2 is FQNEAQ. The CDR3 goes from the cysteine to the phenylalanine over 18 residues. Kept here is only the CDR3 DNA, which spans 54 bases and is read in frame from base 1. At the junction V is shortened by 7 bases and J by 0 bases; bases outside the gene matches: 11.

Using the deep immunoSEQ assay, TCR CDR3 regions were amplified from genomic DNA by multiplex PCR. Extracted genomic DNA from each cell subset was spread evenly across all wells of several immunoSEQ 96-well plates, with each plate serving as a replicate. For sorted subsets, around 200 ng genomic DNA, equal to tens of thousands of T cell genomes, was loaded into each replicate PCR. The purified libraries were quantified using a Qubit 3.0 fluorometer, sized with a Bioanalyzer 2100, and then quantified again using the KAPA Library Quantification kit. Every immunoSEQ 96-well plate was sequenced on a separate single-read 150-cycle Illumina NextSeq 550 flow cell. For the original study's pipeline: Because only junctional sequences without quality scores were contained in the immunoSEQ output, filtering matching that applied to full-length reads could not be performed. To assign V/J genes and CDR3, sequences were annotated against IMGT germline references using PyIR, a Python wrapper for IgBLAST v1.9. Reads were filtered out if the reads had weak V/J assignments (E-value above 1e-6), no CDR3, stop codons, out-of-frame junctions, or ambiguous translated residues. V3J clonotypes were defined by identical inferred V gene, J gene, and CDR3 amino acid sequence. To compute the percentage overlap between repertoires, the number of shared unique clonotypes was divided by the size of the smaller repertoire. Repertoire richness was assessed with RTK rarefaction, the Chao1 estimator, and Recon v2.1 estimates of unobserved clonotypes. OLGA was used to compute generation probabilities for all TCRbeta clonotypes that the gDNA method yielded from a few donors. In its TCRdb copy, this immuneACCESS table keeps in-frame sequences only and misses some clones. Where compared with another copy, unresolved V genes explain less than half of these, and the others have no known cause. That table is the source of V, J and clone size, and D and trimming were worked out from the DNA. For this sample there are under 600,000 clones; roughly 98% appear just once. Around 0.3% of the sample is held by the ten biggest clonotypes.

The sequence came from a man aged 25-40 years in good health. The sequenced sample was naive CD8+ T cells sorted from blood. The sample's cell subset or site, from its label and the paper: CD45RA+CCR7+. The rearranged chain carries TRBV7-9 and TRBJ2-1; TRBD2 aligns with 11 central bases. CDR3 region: CASTLGLAEGSSYNEQFF. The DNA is TGTGCCAGCACCCTGGGACTAGCGGAGGGGAGCTCCTACAATGAGCAGTTCTTC.